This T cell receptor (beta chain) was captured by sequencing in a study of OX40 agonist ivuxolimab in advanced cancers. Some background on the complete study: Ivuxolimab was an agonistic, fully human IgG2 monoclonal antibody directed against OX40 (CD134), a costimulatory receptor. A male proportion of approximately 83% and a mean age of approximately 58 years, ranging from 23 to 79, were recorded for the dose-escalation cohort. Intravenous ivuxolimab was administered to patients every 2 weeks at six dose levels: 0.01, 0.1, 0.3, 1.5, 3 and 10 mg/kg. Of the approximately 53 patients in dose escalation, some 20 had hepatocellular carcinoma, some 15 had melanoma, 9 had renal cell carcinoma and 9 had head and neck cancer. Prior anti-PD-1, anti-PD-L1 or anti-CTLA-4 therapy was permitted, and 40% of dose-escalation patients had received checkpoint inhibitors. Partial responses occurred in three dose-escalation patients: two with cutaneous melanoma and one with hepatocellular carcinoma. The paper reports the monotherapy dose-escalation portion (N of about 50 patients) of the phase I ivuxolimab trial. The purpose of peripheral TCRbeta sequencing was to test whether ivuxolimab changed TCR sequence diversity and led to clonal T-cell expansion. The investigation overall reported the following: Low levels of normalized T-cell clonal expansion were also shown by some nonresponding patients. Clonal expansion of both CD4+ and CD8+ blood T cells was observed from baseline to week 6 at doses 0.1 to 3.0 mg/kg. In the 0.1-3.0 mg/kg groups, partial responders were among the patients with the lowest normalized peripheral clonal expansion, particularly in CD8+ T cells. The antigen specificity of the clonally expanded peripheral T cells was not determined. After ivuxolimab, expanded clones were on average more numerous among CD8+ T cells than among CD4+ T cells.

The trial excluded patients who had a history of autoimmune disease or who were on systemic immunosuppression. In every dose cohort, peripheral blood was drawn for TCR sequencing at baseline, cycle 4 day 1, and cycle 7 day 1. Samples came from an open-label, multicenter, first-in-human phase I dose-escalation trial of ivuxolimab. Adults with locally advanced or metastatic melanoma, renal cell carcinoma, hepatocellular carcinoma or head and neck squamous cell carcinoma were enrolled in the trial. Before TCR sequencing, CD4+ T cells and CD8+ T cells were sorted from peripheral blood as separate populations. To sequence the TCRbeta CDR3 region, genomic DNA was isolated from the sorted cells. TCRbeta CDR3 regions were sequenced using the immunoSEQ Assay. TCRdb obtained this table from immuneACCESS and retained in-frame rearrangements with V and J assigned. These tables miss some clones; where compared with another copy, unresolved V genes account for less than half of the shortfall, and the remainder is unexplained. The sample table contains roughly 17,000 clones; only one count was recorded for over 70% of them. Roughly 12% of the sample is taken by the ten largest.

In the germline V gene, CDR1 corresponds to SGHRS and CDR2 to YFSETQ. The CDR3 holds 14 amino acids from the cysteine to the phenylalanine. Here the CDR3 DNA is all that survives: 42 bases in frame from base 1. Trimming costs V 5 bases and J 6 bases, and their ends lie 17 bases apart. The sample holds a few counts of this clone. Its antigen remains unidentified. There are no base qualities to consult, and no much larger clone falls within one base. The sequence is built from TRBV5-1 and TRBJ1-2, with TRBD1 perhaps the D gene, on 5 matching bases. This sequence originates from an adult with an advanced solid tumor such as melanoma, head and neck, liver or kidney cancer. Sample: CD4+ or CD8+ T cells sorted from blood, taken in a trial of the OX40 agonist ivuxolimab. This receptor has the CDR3 CASSPRGERDGYTF. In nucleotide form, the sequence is TGCGCCAGCAGTCCTCGGGGGGAGAGGGATGGCTACACCTTC. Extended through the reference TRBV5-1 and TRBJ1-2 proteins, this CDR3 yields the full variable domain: KAGVTQTPRYLIKTRGQQVTLSCSPISGHRSVSWYQQTPGQGLQFLFEYFSETQRNKGNFPGRFSGRQFSNSRSEMNVSTLELGDSALYLCASSPRGERDGYTFGSGTRLTVV.